This T cell receptor (beta chain) was recovered during a study of response to subunit inactivated influenza vaccine. Study observations and caveats: Each seasonal flu vaccination may recruit only limited new T cells, authors suggested.

MiXCR, run by TCRdb on the RT-PCR reads, gives a single entry per CDR3 protein. The table lists roughly 570,000 distinct CDR3 sequences, about 15% of them singletons. This clonotype was recorded a few times. What it binds is unknown. Germline V CDR1 and CDR2: ENHRY, SYGVKD. CDR3 length: 13 residues. Trimming took off 7 bases at V and 0 bases at J, with 8 bases between the two ends. This sequence joins TRBV10-3 and TRBJ2-3, with D unresolved. This receptor was identified in a man in his fifties who received an inactivated influenza vaccine. Material: PBMCs from blood, obtained roughly 13 days after vaccination. As DNA, the CDR3 is TGTGCCATCACGGCGGAGAGCACAGATACGCAGTATTTT. Translated, it gives CAITAESTDTQYF.